The 4 T cell receptor beta chains below come from one sample, sequenced in a study of blood T cell repertoires in COVID-19. Assay: immunoSEQ multiplex PCR; the TCRdb copy retains only in-frame clones and omits some. The sample shows under 200,000 clones, 85% of them seen only once. Source material: peripheral blood. The receptors were sampled from a man aged 60 to 69 with COVID-19, enrolled during active disease.

A few counts support this clone. The V call is TRBV29-1, the J call TRBJ2-1, with D maybe TRBD1 (6 bases). Germline values: CDR1 SQVTM, CDR2 ANQGSEA. The CDR3 loop spans 11 amino acids. Trimming took off 8 bases at V and 9 bases at J, with 14 bases between the two ends. The CDR3 protein is CSISSRGEQFF. For the CDR3, the DNA is TGCAGCATCTCGTCCAGGGGTGAGCAGTTCTTC.

The chain has TRBV11-2 and TRBJ1-5; D remains ambiguous. In germline, CDR1 is SGHAT, CDR2 FQNNGV. This CDR3 region has 15 residues. The V end lost 0 bases, the J end lost 4 bases, and 10 bases lay between the germline ends. The CDR3: CASSLDRGSNQPQHF. The CDR3 coding sequence is TGTGCCAGCAGCTTAGATCGAGGGTCTAATCAGCCCCAGCATTTT.

The chain uses TRBV5-8 and TRBJ1-5; D is uncertain. V was pared by 2 bases and J by 1 base, with 4 bases between. CDR1 and CDR2 (germline): SGHTS, YDEGEE. This CDR3 has 13 amino acids. In DNA form, the CDR3 reads TGTGCCAGCAGCTTTACAAGCAATCAGCCCCAGCATTTT. This gives the protein CASSFTSNQPQHF.

V gene TRBV27 combines with J gene TRBJ1-1; the match to TRBD1 covers 11 bases. After removal of 4 bases from V and 10 bases from J, the junction contained 5 bases not matched to a gene. The CDR3 sequence is 13 residues long. CDR1 and CDR2 from the germline V gene are MNHEY and SMNVEV (reference sequence). The chain's CDR3 is CASSSTGTGGAFF. CDR3 nucleotide sequence: TGTGCCAGCAGTTCCACCGGGACAGGGGGAGCTTTCTTT.